The present T cell receptor beta chain was sequenced within a study of T-cell memory formation after mild COVID-19. About the study: Clustering of TCRs was largely donor specific. Broader study findings: Balance between CD4 and CD8 was seen in clones contracting day 15 to 85, and a CD4+ lean was seen in later expanders. Memory cells collected pre-infection included some clones that later responded, suggesting cross-reactive memory joined. Among CD4+ contracting clones, most were CM and EM, and CD8+ ones EMRA.

TCRdb processed the 5' RACE reads anew with MiXCR; each CDR3 protein has one entry. The table records 350,000 to 500,000 distinct CDR3 sequences, around a quarter of them present only once. In germline, CDR1 is SGHAT, CDR2 FQNNGV. The CDR3 consists of 14 residues. Trimming took off 5 bases at V and 5 bases at J, with 14 bases between the two ends. Of note for this clonotype: The antigen remains undetermined.

Sequenced material: PBMCs or a T cell subset sorted from them (not recorded which). The rearrangement uses TRBV11-2 and TRBJ2-3; D call uncertain. The receptor was derived from an adult woman who had mild COVID-19 (a few samples of this study predate the infection). Cell type and time point are not known. Written as DNA, the CDR3 is TGTGCCAGCAGCCTTAATCTATGTGGAGATACGCAGTATTTT. It is translated as CASSLNLCGDTQYF.